This TCR beta chain was profiled in a study of T-cell memory formation after mild COVID-19. Germline V CDR1 and CDR2: SGHTS, YDEGEE. This CDR3 is 15 amino acids long. V lost 4 bases and J 0 bases, leaving 11 bases between the germline ends. TCRdb re-called the 5' RACE reads with MiXCR, one entry per CDR3 protein. The table has around 320,000 distinct CDR3 sequences, approximately 19% seen once; the top ten hold around 20%. This TCR was sampled from a man aged 18-30 years who had mild COVID-19 (a few samples of this study predate the infection). Cell type and time point are not known. Sequenced input: PBMCs or a T cell subset sorted from them (not recorded which). This chain connects TRBV5-8 to TRBJ1-3, with a weak D call TRBD1 (5 bases). CDR3 protein: CASSLGLRSGNTIYF. The CDR3 DNA reads as TGTGCCAGCAGCCTGGGACTCCGCTCTGGAAACACCATATATTTT.